Below are 22 T cell receptor beta chains sequenced from a single sample in a study of blood T cell repertoires in COVID-19. This table comes from immunoSEQ multiplex PCR, and its TCRdb copy is limited to in-frame clones, with some not included. In the table there are around 260,000 clones, 88% of which are singletons. The sample taken for sequencing was peripheral blood. These receptors were obtained from a woman aged 70 to 79 with COVID-19, enrolled during active disease.

The chain recombines TRBV28 with TRBJ2-3; TRBD1 aligns across 7 bases. CDR1 is MDHEN and CDR2 is SYDVKM in the germline V gene. Trimming cost V 3 bases and J 0 bases; bases outside gene matches: 18. The CDR3 is made up of 20 amino acids. This CDR3 reads CASSFLPSGPGGPSTDTQYF. The CDR3 DNA sequence: TGTGCCAGCAGTTTCCTCCCATCCGGCCCAGGGGGACCCAGCACAGATACGCAGTATTTT.

In DNA form, the CDR3 reads TGTGCCAGCAGCTTAAACAGGGCAGGGGAGCAGTACTTC. Its translation: CASSLNRAGEQYF. The chain uses TRBV7-3 and TRBJ2-7; possible D gene TRBD1, 6 bases. The CDR3 runs to 13 residues. Germline V gene data show CDR1 as SGHTA and CDR2 as FQGTGA. V was trimmed by 1 base and J by 7 bases, leaving 11 bases between them.

A remark on this clone: Different DNA sequences within this sample yield the same CDR3. The V and J genes are TRBV7-9 and TRBJ2-7; 7 nucleotides align to TRBD1. Germline lookup yields CDR1 SEHNR and CDR2 FQNEAQ (reference sequence). V was pared by 1 base and J by 1 base, with 4 bases of the junction left unmatched. This CDR3 has 15 amino acids. This CDR3 reads CASSLVGQASYEQYF. In DNA form, the CDR3 reads TGTGCCAGCAGCTTAGTTGGACAGGCGTCCTACGAGCAGTACTTC.

The V call is TRBV19, the J call TRBJ1-1; D perhaps matches TRBD1 (6 bases). Trimming left V 4 bases short and J 1 base short, with 7 bases between. Germline loops: CDR1 LNHDA, CDR2 SQIVND (reference sequence). The CDR3 is 13 amino acids. For the CDR3, the DNA is TGTGCCAGTAGTACACAGGGGAACACTGAAGCTTTCTTT. This gives the protein CASSTQGNTEAFF.

The chain couples TRBV6-5 to TRBJ1-2; no clear D gene. Deletions cut 0 bases from V and 8 bases from J, with 10 bases between. Germline CDR1 MNHEY, CDR2 SVGAGI. The CDR3 is 13 residues long. The CDR3 sequence is CASSYSAGGGYTF. CDR3 bases: TGTGCCAGCAGTTACTCGGCAGGCGGGGGCTACACCTTC.

The gene calls are TRBV28 and TRBJ1-1; a weak D match, TRBD1 (6 bases). V was shortened by 7 bases and J by 4 bases, with 16 bases between the two germline ends. In germline, CDR1 is MDHEN, CDR2 SYDVKM. The CDR3 sequence is 14 residues long. The CDR3 reads CASTQGGFGTEAFF. The CDR3 DNA sequence: TGTGCCAGCACCCAAGGGGGATTCGGCACTGAAGCTTTCTTT.

The V gene is TRBV25-1, the J gene TRBJ2-5, with TRBD1 matching over 7 bases. V trimming: 4 bases; J trimming: 2 bases; junction bases outside the gene matches: 7. The CDR3 covers 15 residues. Germline values: CDR1 MGHDK, CDR2 SYGVNS. The CDR3, as DNA: TGTGCCAGCAGTGCCCACAGGGGCGCTCAAGAGACCCAGTACTTC. It is translated as CASSAHRGAQETQYF.

V and J are TRBV5-1 and TRBJ2-5; TRBD2 matches 9 bases. CDR3 length: 17 residues. J was trimmed by 1 base and V by 0 bases; bases with no gene match: 7. Germline-derived CDR1 and CDR2 are SGHRS and YFSETQ. CDR3 DNA: TGCGCCAGCAGCTTGGGGCTAGCGGGACTGTTCCAAGAGACCCAGTACTTC. Its translation: CASSLGLAGLFQETQYF.

V and J are TRBV7-2 and TRBJ1-2; D possibly corresponds to TRBD1 (6 bases). The germline CDR1 and CDR2 sequences are SGHTA and FQGNSA. CDR3 length: 15 amino acids. Deletions cut 1 base from V and 2 bases from J, with 11 bases between. The CDR3 bases are TGTGCCAGCAGCTTAGTAACAGGGCAGAACTATGGCTACACCTTC. Encoded protein: CASSLVTGQNYGYTF. The full variable domain, in which reference TRBV7-2 and TRBJ1-2 provide the parts outside the CDR3, is GAGVSQSPSNKVTEKGKDVELRCDPISGHTALYWYRQSLGQGLEFLIYFQGNSAPDKSGLPSDRFSAERTGGSVSTLTIQRTQQEDSAVYLCASSLVTGQNYGYTFGSGTRLTVV.

The chain is built from TRBV11-1 and TRBJ2-2; D not certain. The ends were cut back, 1 base at V and 7 bases at J, with 10 bases in the middle. The CDR3 is made up of 14 amino acids. CDR1 SGHAT and CDR2 FQDESV come from the germline V gene (reference sequence). CDR3 DNA: TGTGCCAGCAGCTTAGTGGGCATCGGCGGGGAGCTGTTTTTT. Protein product: CASSLVGIGGELFF.

This sequence joins TRBV29-1 and TRBJ1-1; maybe TRBD1 (6 bases). The CDR3 covers 13 residues. The germline CDR1 and CDR2 sequences are SQVTM and ANQGSEA. The V end lost 6 bases, the J end lost 5 bases, and 16 bases lay between the germline ends. As DNA, the CDR3 is TGCAGCGTCCAAAGGGGGAGGGTGACTGAAGCTTTCTTT. It yields the protein CSVQRGRVTEAFF.

V gene TRBV11-2 combines with J gene TRBJ2-4; D gene uncertain. Germline assignment: CDR1 SGHAT and CDR2 FQNNGV. The CDR3 covers 15 residues. Trimming took 5 bases from V and 0 from J, leaving 11 bases between them. The CDR3, as DNA: TGTGCCAGCAGCCCTCGCGGCCTAGCCAAAAACATTCAGTACTTC. Protein product: CASSPRGLAKNIQYF.

The chain recombines TRBV4-1 with TRBJ2-5; 8 positions agree with TRBD1. The germline CDR1 and CDR2 sequences are MGHRA and YSYEKL. Trimming removed 4 bases from V and 2 bases from J; junction bases left unmatched: 0. The CDR3 is 13 residues long. As DNA, the CDR3 is TGCGCCAGCAGCCGACAGGGGCAAGAGACCCAGTACTTC. This translates into CASSRQGQETQYF.

The rearrangement joins TRBV7-6 to TRBJ2-2; D might be TRBD1 (6 bases). The CDR3 length is 14 residues. V was pared by 5 bases and J by 5 bases, with 12 bases between. Germline V gene sequence: CDR1 SGHVS, CDR2 FNYEAQ. The CDR3 sequence is CASSKIDRTGELFF. Here the CDR3 DNA reads TGTGCCAGCAGCAAGATTGACAGGACCGGGGAGCTGTTTTTT.

V gene TRBV7-2 combines with J gene TRBJ2-7; tentative D call: TRBD2 (6 bases). CDR1 is SGHTA and CDR2 is FQGNSA in the germline V gene. The CDR3 spans 15 residues. The V end was cut by 5 bases, the J end by 1 base, with 15 bases between. CDR3 amino acids: CASSPSEGRSYEQYF. The CDR3, as DNA: TGTGCCAGCAGCCCATCTGAGGGGAGGTCCTACGAGCAGTACTTC.

The chain links TRBV7-2 to TRBJ1-5; TRBD1 aligns across 7 bases. The CDR3 spans 13 residues. After removal of 5 bases from V and 10 bases from J, the junction contained 8 bases not matched to a gene. Germline CDR1 SGHTA, CDR2 FQGNSA. The CDR3 is CASSPGGSFPQHF. The CDR3 coding sequence is TGTGCCAGCAGCCCAGGGGGTTCCTTTCCCCAGCATTTT.

The genes are TRBV28 and TRBJ1-1; 7 positions match TRBD1. This CDR3 comprises 15 residues. Germline CDR1 and CDR2: MDHEN and SYDVKM. V lost 4 bases, J lost 3 bases, and 8 bases stayed unmatched. CDR3: CASSSDTGVDTEAFF. The CDR3 DNA follows: TGTGCCAGCAGTTCGGACACAGGGGTAGACACTGAAGCTTTCTTT.

The chain joins TRBV10-2 to TRBJ2-2, with D possibly TRBD1 on 6 matching bases. The CDR3 has 16 amino acids. Germline CDR1 WSHSY, CDR2 SAAADI. The V end lost 2 bases, the J end lost 5 bases, and 15 bases lay between the germline ends. The CDR3 here is CASSEILRGGTGELFF. CDR3 coding DNA: TGCGCCAGCAGTGAGATCCTGAGAGGGGGAACCGGGGAGCTGTTTTTT.

The rearrangement uses TRBV28 and TRBJ1-2, with 10 bases identical to TRBD1. V gave up 3 bases and J gave up 6 bases; unmatched junction bases: 10. The CDR3 spans 16 residues. Germline V gene lookup returns CDR1 MDHEN and CDR2 SYDVKM. The CDR3 protein is CASSFPPGQGNHGYTF. The CDR3, as DNA: TGTGCCAGCAGTTTTCCGCCGGGACAGGGGAACCATGGCTACACCTTC.

This chain connects TRBV5-1 to TRBJ1-1, with 8 bases that match TRBD1. The CDR3 loop spans 16 amino acids. Trimming cost V 5 bases and J 5 bases; bases outside gene matches: 14. The germline V gene encodes CDR1 SGHRS and CDR2 YFSETQ. CDR3 sequence reads: CASRKGVGQGYTEAFF. CDR3 DNA: TGCGCCAGCAGAAAGGGGGTCGGACAGGGATATACTGAAGCTTTCTTT.

The chain recombines TRBV28 with TRBJ1-6; a possible D gene is TRBD1 (6 bases). The CDR3 sequence is 15 residues long. Trimming left V 9 bases short and J 3 bases short, with 15 bases between. Germline V gene sequence: CDR1 MDHEN, CDR2 SYDVKM. CDR3 protein: CASLSSGDYNSPLHF. The CDR3 DNA reads TGTGCCAGTCTTTCGTCAGGGGACTATAATTCACCCCTCCACTTT.

The V call is TRBV2, the J call TRBJ2-2; D is perhaps TRBD2 (5 bases). V was clipped by 7 bases and J by 1 base, with 10 bases between them. Per the germline V gene, CDR1 is SNHLY and CDR2 is FYNNEI. This CDR3 region has 14 residues. This CDR3 is CASTRAGNTGELFF. CDR3 nucleotides: TGTGCCAGCACGAGGGCAGGGAACACCGGGGAGCTGTTTTTT.